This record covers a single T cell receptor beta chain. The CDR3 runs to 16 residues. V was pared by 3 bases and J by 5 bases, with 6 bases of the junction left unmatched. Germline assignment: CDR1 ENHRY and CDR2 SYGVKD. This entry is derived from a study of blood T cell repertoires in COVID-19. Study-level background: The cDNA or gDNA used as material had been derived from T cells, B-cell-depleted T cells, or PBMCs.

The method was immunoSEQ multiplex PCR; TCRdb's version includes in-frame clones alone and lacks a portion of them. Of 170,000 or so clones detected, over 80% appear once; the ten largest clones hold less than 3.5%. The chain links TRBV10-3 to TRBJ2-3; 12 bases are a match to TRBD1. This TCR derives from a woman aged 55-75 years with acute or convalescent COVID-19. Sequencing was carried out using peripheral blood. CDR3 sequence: CAISEMGQGAGDTQYF. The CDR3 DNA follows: TGTGCCATCAGTGAAATGGGACAGGGGGCGGGAGATACGCAGTATTTT.